A single sample gave rise to the 9 T cell receptor beta chains below, sequenced in a study of neurological immune-mediated disorders. From the 5' RACE reads, TCRdb called clonotypes with MiXCR, one entry per CDR3 protein. The sample includes about 65,000 distinct CDR3 sequences, around 4% of them seen just once. Sequenced sample: PBMCs. These receptors were collected from a man aged 50 to 60 with multiple sclerosis.

This clonotype was seen repeatedly, ten times or more. J is TRBJ1-1 and V is TRBV15; no clear D. Germline CDR1 reads LNHNV; CDR2 reads YYDKDF (reference sequence). The CDR3 spans 13 residues. Trimming cost V 4 bases and J 1 base, with 7 bases left between them. Here the CDR3 DNA reads TGTGCCACCAGCAACCGGGAGAACACTGAAGCTTTCTTT. Amino acid sequence: CATSNRENTEAFF.

This clonotype was seen ten or more times. The chain joins TRBV5-1 to TRBJ1-1, with 11 bases that match TRBD1. The trim removed 3 bases at V and 7 bases at J, leaving 5 bases unmatched. The CDR3 runs 14 residues. Germline V gene lookup returns CDR1 SGHRS and CDR2 YFSETQ. CDR3 loop: CASSWTGGAYEAFF. CDR3 in DNA: TGCGCCAGCAGCTGGACAGGGGGCGCGTATGAAGCTTTCTTT. Supplemented by reference TRBV5-1 and TRBJ1-1, the full variable domain reads KAGVTQTPRYLIKTRGQQVTLSCSPISGHRSVSWYQQTPGQGLQFLFEYFSETQRNKGNFPGRFSGRQFSNSRSEMNVSTLELGDSALYLCASSWTGGAYEAFFGQGTRLTVV.

The chain combines TRBV12-3 or TRBV12-4 with TRBJ1-1, with TRBD1 identical over 7 bases. CDR3 length equals 18 residues. V lost 6 bases and J lost 4; bases outside the gene matches: 20. The CDR3 coding sequence is TGTGCCAGCAGACCTTTTTTGGAGTCTGGGACAGCCCCCACTGAAGCTTTCTTT. Protein product: CASRPFLESGTAPTEAFF.

This clonotype was counted many times. The rearrangement links TRBV20-1 to TRBJ1-5; possible D gene TRBD1, 5 bases. Trimming pared 1 base from V and 6 bases from J, leaving 10 bases between. CDR1 DFQATT and CDR2 SNEGSKA come from the germline V gene (reference sequence). The CDR3 runs 13 residues. The DNA of the CDR3 is TGCAGTGCTAGAGCCCAGGGTCGTCAGCCCCAGCATTTT. It codes for CSARAQGRQPQHF.

In its sample, this clonotype was seen many times. V is TRBV6-1 and J is TRBJ2-7; TRBD2 aligns across 10 bases. The CDR3 loop spans 14 amino acids. V gave up 6 bases and J gave up 6 bases; unmatched junction bases: 8. Germline lookup yields CDR1 MNHNS and CDR2 SASEGT. As DNA, the CDR3 is TGTGCCAGCAGAGCCGGGACTAGCGTCCTCGAGCAGTACTTC. As protein: CASRAGTSVLEQYF.

This clonotype appeared many times. The chain joins TRBV28 to TRBJ1-2; unclear D gene. Between the trimmed V and J ends, which lost 3 bases and 2 bases, there was a span of 7 bases. CDR1 MDHEN and CDR2 SYDVKM come from the germline V gene. CDR3 length equals 13 residues. The CDR3 DNA sequence: TGTGCCAGCAGTTTCCGGGAAAACTATGGCTACACCTTC. Translation gives CASSFRENYGYTF.

This clonotype has ten or more counts. The chain uses TRBV29-1 and TRBJ2-2; TRBD2 is a possible D gene (5 bases). This CDR3 is built from 14 residues. The V gene's germline CDR1 is SQVTM and CDR2 ANQGSEA. V shed 2 bases and J shed 2 bases, with 9 bases lying between them. The CDR3 reads CSVEFGVNTGELFF. CDR3 nucleotides: TGCAGCGTTGAATTCGGGGTAAACACCGGGGAGCTGTTTTTT.

As for this clonotype: This may be a read error: a much more frequent sequence differs by one nucleotide. This chain's CDR3 is CASSQLKGGETQYF. CDR3 bases: TGTGCCAGCAGCCAATTGAAGGGAGGCGAGACCCAGTACTTC. The rearrangement joins TRBV3-1 to TRBJ2-5; D perhaps matches TRBD2 (6 bases). Germline V gene lookup returns CDR1 LGHDT and CDR2 YNNKEL (reference sequence). Trimming cost V 2 bases and J 5 bases, with 12 bases left between them. The CDR3 has 14 residues.

This clonotype was recorded many times. The CDR3: CASSTDRVGGYTF. The CDR3 DNA reads TGTGCCAGCTCAACGGACAGGGTTGGCGGCTACACCTTC. This sequence joins TRBV18 and TRBJ1-2; 8 bases line up with TRBD1. Losses at the gene ends were 5 bases for V and 8 bases for J; bases not matched to a gene: 7. The CDR3 contains 13 residues. In germline, CDR1 is KGHSH, CDR2 LQKENI.